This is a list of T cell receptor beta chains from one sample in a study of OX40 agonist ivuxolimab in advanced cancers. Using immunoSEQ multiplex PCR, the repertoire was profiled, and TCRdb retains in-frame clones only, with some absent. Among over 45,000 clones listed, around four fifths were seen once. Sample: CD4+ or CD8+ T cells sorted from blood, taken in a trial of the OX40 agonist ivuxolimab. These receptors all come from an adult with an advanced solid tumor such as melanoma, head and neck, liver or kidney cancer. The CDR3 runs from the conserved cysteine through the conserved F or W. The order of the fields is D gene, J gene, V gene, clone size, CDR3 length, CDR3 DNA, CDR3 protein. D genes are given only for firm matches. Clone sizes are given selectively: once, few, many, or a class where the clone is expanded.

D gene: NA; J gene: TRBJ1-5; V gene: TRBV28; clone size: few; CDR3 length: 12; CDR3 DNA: TGTGCCAGCAACGCGGGCAATCAGCCCCAGCATTTT; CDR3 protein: CASNAGNQPQHF
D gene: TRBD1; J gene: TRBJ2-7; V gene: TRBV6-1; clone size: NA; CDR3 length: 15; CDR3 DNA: TGTGCCAGCAGGGTAGGGGACAGGAGTAGTAACGAGCAGTACTTC; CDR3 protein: CASRVGDRSSNEQYF
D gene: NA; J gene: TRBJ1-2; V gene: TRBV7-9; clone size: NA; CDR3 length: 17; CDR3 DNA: TGCGCCAGCAGCCTTACCCGGAGCCGACCAAGGAACTATGGCTACACCTTC; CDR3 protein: CASSLTRSRPRNYGYTF
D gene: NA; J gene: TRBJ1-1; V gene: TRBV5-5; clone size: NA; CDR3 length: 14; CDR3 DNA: TGTGCCAGCAGCGCCACAGGGCTGAACACTGAAGCTTTCTTT; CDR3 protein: CASSATGLNTEAFF
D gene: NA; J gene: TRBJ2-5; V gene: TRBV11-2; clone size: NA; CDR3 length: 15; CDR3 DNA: TGTGCCAGCAGCTTACAGGAGGCTAGCCAAGAGACCCAGTACTTC; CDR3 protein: CASSLQEASQETQYF
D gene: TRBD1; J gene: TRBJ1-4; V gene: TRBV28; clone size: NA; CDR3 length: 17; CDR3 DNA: TGTGCCAGCAGTTCCGGGGACAGGGCGGGTAGTCGGGAAAAACTGTTTTTT; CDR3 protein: CASSSGDRAGSREKLFF
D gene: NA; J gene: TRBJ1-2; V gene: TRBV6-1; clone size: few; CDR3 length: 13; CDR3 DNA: TGTGCCAGCAGTGAAGCCACAGACTATGGCTACACCTTC; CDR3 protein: CASSEATDYGYTF
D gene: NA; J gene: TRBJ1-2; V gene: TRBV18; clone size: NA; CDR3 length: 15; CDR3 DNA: TGTGCCAGCTCACCATCCGGTAGGGAAGCATCTGGCTACACCTTC; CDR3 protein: CASSPSGREASGYTF
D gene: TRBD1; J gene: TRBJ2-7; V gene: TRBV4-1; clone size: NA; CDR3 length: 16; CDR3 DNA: TGCGCCAGCAGCCAAGATCCTGTGGACAGGTCCAACGAGCAGTACTTC; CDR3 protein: CASSQDPVDRSNEQYF
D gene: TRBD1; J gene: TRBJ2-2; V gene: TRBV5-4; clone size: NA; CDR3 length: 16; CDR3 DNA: TGTGCCAGCAGCCCGGGCCGGGACAGGAACACCGGGGAGCTGTTTTTT; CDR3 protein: CASSPGRDRNTGELFF
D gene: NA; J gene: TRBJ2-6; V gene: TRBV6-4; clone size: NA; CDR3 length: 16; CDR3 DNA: TGTGCCAGCAGTGACTCTGCAGGCTCTGGGGCCAACGTCCTGACTTTC; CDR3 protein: CASSDSAGSGANVLTF
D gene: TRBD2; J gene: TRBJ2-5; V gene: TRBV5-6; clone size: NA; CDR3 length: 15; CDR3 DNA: TGTGCCAGCACCCTGACTAGCGGGGGTCAAGAGACCCAGTACTTC; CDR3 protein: CASTLTSGGQETQYF
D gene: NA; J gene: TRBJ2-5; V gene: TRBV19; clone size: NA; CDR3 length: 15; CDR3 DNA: TGTGCCAGTAGTGCGCAGGGGGGAATGGGAGAGACCCAGTACTTC; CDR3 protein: CASSAQGGMGETQYF
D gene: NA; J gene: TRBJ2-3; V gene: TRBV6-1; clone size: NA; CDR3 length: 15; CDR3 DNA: TGTGCCAGCAGTCCCCGGAATTCTAGCACAGATACGCAGTATTTT; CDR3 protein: CASSPRNSSTDTQYF
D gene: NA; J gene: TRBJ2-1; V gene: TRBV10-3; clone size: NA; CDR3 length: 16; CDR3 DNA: TGTGCCATCACAGCTACCGGTAGCGCCCTTTACAATGAGCAGTTCTTC; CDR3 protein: CAITATGSALYNEQFF
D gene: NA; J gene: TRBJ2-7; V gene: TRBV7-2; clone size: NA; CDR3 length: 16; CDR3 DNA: TGTGCCAGCAGCCTCCTTTCGGGAGTAGGGTACTACGAGCAGTACTTC; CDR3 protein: CASSLLSGVGYYEQYF
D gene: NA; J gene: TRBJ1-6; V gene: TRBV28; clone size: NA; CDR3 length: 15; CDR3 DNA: TGTGCCAGCAGTAGGGCAAGCTCCTATAATTCACCCCTCCACTTT; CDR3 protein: CASSRASSYNSPLHF
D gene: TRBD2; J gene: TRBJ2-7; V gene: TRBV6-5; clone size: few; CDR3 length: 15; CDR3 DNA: TGTGCCAGCAGCGCCAGCGGGAGGGGCTCCTACGAGCAGTACTTC; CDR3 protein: CASSASGRGSYEQYF
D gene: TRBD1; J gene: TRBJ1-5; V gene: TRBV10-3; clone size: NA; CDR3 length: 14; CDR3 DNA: TGTGCCATCAGCTCGGACAGGGACAATCAGCCCCAGCATTTT; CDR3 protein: CAISSDRDNQPQHF
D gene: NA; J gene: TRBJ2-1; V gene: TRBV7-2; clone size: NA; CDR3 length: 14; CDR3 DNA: TGTGCCAGCAGCTTAGGTGAGATCTACAATGAGCAGTTCTTC; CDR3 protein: CASSLGEIYNEQFF
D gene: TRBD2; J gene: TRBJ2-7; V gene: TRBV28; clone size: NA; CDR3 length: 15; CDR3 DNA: TGTGCCAGCAGTGGACCGACTAGCGGACCCTACGAGCAGTACTTC; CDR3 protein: CASSGPTSGPYEQYF
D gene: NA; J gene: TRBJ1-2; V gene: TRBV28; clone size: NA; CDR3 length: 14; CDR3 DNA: TGTGCCAGCAGTTTGATCGGACGGAGCTATGGCTACACCTTC; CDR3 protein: CASSLIGRSYGYTF
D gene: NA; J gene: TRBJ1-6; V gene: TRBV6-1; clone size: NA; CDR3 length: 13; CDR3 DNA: TGTGCCAGCACCCCGGGTCTTAATTCACCCCTCCACTTT; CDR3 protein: CASTPGLNSPLHF
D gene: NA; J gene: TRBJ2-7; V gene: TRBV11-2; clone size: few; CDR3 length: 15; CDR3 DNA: TGTGCCAGCAGCTTAGTCCCGACAGGCTCCTACGAGCAGTACTTC; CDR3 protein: CASSLVPTGSYEQYF
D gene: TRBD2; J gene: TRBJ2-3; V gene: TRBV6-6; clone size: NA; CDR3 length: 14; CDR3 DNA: TGTGCCAGCACTGGCGAGCGGGAGGGAGATACGCAGTATTTT; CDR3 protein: CASTGEREGDTQYF
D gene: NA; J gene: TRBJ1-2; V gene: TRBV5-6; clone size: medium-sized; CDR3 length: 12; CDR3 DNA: TGTGCCAGCAGCTTGGGACGGGATGGCTACACCTTC; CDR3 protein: CASSLGRDGYTF
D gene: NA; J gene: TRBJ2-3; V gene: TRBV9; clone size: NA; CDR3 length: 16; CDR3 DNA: TGTGCCAGCAGCGTAGGGCACGTAGGACGCACAGATACGCAGTATTTT; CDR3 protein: CASSVGHVGRTDTQYF